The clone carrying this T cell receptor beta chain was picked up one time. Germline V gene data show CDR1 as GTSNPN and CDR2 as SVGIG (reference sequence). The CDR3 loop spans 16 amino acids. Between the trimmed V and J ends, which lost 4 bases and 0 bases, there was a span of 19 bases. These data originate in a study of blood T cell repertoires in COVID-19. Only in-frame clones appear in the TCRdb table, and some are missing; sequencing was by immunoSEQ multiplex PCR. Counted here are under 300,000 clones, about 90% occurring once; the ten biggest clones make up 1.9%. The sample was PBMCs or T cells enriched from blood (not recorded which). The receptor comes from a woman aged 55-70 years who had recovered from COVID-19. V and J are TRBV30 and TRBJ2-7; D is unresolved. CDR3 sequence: CAWKLKLGFSSYEQYF. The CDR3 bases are TGTGCCTGGAAGCTGAAACTGGGCTTTAGCTCCTACGAGCAGTACTTC.